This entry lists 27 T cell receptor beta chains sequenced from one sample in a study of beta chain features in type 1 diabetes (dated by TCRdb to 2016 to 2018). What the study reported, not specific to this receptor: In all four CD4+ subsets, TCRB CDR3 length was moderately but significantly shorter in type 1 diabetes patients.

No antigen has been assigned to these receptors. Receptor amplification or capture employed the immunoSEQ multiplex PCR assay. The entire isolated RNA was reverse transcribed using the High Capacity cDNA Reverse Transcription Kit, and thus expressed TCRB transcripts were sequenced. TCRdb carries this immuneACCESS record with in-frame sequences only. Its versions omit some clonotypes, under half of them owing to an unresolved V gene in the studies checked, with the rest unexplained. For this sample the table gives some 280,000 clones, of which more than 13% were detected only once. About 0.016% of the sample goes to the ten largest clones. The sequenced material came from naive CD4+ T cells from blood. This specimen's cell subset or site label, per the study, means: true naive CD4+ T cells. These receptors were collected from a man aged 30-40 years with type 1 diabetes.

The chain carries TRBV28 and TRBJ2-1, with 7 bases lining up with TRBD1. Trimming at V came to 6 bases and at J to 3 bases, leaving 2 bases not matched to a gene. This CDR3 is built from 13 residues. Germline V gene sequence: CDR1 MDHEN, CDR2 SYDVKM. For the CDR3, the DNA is TGTGCCAGCAGCGGGACAGACTACAATGAGCAGTTCTTC. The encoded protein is CASSGTDYNEQFF.

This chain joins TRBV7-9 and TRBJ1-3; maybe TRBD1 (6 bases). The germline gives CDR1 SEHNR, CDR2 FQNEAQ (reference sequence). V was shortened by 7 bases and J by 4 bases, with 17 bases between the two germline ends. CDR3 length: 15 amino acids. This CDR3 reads CASTRAGVPGNTIYF. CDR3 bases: TGTGCCAGCACTAGGGCAGGGGTACCAGGAAACACCATATATTTT.

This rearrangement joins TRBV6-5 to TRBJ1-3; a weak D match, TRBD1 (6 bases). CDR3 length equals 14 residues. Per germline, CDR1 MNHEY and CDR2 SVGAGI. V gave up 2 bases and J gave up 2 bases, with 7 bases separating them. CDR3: CASSYRTAGNTIYF. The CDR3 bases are TGTGCCAGCAGTTACCGGACAGCTGGAAACACCATATATTTT.

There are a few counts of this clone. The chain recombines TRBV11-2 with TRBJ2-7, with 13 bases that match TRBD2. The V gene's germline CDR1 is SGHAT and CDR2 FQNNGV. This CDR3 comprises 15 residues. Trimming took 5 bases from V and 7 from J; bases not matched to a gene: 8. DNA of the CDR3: TGTGCCAGCAGCCAAGGGACTAGCGGGATATGGGAGCAGTACTTC. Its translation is CASSQGTSGIWEQYF.

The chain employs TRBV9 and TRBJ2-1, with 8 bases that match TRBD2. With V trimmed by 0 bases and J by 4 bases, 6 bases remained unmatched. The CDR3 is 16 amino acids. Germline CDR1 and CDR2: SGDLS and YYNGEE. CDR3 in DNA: TGTGCCAGCAGCGTAGTAAGGACTAGCAGATACAATGAGCAGTTCTTC. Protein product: CASSVVRTSRYNEQFF.

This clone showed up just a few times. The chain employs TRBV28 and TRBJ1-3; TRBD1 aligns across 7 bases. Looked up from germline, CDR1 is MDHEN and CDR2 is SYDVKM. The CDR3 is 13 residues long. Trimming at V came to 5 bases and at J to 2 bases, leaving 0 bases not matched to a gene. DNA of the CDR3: TGTGCCAGCAGTGGGACAGCTGGAAACACCATATATTTT. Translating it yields CASSGTAGNTIYF.

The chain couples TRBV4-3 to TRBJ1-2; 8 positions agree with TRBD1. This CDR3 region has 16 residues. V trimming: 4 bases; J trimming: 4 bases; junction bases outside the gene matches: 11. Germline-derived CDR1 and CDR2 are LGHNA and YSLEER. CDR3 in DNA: TGCGCCAGCAGCCCACGGGACAGGATTCCCTCCTATGGCTACACCTTC. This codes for CASSPRDRIPSYGYTF.

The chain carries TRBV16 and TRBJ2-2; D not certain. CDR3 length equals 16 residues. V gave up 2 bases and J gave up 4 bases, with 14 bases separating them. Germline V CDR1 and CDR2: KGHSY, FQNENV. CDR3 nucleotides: TGTGCCAGCAGCCAAGATCTAGTAGGCTTCACCGGGGAGCTGTTTTTT. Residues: CASSQDLVGFTGELFF.

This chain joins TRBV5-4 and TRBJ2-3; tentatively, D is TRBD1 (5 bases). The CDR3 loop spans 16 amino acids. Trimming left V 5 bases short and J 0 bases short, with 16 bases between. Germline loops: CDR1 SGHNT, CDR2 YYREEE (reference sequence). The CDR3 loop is CASRYGASSSTDTQYF. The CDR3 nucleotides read TGTGCCAGCAGATATGGGGCTTCTTCTAGCACAGATACGCAGTATTTT.

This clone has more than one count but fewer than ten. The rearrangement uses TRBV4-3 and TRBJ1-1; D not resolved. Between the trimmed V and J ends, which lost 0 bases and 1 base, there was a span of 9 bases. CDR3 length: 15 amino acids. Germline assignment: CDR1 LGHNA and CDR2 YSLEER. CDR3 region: CASSQDLAGNTEAFF. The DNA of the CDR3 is TGCGCCAGCAGCCAAGATCTAGCTGGGAACACTGAAGCTTTCTTT.

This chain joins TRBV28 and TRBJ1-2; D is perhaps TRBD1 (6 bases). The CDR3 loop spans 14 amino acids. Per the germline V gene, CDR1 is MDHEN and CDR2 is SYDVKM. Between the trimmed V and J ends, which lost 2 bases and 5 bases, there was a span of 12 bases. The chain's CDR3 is CASSLGGSAYGYTF. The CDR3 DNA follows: TGTGCCAGCAGTTTAGGGGGCTCGGCTTATGGCTACACCTTC.

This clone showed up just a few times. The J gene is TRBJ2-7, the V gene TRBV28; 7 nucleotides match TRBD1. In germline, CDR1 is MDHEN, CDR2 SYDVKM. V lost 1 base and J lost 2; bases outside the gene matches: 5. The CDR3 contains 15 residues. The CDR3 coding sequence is TGTGCCAGCAGTTTATCGTCCGGGACAGCCTACGAGCAGTACTTC. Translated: CASSLSSGTAYEQYF.

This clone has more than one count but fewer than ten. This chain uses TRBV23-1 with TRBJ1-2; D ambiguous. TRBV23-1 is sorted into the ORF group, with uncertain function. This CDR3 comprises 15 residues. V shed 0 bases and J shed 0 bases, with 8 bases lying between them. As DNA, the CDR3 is TGCGCCAGCAGTCAATCGATCCAGTCTAACTATGGCTACACCTTC. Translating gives CASSQSIQSNYGYTF.

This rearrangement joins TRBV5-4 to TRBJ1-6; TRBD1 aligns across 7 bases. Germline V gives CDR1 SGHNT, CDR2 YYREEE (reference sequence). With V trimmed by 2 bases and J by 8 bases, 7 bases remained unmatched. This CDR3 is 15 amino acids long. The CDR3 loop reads CASSLMDRRDSPLHF. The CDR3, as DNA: TGTGCCAGCAGCTTAATGGACAGGAGGGATTCACCCCTCCACTTT.

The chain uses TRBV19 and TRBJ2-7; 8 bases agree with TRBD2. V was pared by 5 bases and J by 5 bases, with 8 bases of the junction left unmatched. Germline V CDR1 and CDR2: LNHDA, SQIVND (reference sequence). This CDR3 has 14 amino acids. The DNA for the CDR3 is TGTGCCAGTAGTTTTAGCGGGATCGACCACGAGCAGTACTTC. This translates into CASSFSGIDHEQYF.

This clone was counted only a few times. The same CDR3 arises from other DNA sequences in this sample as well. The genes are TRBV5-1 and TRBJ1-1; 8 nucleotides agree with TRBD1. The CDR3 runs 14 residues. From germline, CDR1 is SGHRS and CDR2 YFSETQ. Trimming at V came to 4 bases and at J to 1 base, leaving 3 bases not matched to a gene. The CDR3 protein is CASSPGQGNTEAFF. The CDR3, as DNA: TGCGCCAGCAGCCCCGGACAGGGGAACACTGAAGCTTTCTTT.

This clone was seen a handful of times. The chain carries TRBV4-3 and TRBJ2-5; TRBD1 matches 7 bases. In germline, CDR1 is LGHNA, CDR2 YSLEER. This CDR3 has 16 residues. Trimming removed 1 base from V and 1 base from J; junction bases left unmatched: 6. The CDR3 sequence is CASSQVRTGLQETQYF. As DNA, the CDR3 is TGCGCCAGCAGCCAAGTCAGGACAGGACTCCAAGAGACCCAGTACTTC.

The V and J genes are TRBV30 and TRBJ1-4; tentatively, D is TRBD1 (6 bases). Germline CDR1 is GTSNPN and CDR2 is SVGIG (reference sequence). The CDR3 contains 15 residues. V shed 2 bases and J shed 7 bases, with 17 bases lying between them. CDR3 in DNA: TGTGCCTGGAGTCCCCCAACAGGGAGTAGTGAAAAACTGTTTTTT. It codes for CAWSPPTGSSEKLFF.

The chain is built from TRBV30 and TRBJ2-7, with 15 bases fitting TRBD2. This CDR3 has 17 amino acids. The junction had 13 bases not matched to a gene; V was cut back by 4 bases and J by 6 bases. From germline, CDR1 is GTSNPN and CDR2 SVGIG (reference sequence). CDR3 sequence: CAWTPGLAGGPFLEQYF. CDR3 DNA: TGTGCCTGGACCCCAGGACTAGCGGGAGGGCCCTTTCTCGAGCAGTACTTC.

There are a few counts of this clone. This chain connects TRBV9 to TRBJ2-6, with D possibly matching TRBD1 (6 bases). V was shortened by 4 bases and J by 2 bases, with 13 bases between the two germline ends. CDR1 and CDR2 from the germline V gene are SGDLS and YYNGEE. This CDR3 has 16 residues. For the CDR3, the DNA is TGTGCCAGCAGCAAGCAGGGGACGGCTGGGGCCAACGTCCTGACTTTC. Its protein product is CASSKQGTAGANVLTF. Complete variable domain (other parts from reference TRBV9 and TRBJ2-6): DSGVTQTPKHLITATGQRVTLRCSPRSGDLSVYWYQQSLDQGLQFLIQYYNGEERAKGNILERFSAQQFPDLHSELNLSSLELGDSALYFCASSKQGTAGANVLTFGAGSRLTVL.

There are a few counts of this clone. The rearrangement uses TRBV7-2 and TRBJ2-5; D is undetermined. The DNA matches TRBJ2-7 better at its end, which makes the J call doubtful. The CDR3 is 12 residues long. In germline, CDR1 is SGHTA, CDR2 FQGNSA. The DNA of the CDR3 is TGTGCCAGCAGCACCCGCTCCTACGAGCAGTACTTC. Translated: CASSTRSYEQYF.

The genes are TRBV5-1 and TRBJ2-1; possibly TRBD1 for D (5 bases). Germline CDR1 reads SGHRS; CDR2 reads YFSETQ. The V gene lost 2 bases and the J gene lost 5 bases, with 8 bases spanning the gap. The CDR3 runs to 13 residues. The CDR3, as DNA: TGCGCCAGCAGCTTTGCCAGGGACAATGAGCAGTTCTTC. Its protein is CASSFARDNEQFF.

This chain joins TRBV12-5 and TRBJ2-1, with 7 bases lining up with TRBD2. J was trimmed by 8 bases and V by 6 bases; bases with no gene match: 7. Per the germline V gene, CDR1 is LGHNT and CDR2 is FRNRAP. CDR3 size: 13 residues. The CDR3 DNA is TGTGCTAGTGGACTAGCGAGCTTGGATGAGCAGTTCTTC. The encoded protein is CASGLASLDEQFF.

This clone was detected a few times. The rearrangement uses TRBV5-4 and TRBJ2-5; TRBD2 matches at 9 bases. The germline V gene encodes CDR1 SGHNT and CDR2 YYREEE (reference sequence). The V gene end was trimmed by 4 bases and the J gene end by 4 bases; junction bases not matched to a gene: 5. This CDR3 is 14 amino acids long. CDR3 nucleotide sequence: TGTGCCAGCAGCCAGATAGCGGGAGTAGAGACCCAGTACTTC. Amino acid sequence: CASSQIAGVETQYF.

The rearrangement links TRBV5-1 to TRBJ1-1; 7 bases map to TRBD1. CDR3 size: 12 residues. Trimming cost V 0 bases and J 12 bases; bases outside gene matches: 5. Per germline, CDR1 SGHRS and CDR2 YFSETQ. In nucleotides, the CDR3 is TGCGCCAGCAGCTTGGAAGAGGGGGCACCTTTCTTT. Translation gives CASSLEEGAPFF.

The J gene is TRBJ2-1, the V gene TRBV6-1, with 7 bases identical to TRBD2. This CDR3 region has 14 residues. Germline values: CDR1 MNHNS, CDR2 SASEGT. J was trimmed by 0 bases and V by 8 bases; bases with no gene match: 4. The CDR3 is CASPGGSSYNEQFF. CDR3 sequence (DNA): TGTGCCAGCCCCGGCGGGAGCTCCTACAATGAGCAGTTCTTC.

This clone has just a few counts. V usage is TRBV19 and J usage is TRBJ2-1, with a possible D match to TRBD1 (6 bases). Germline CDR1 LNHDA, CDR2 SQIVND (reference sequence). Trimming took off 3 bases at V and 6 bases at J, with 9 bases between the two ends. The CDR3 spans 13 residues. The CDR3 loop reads CASSMPRGNEQFF. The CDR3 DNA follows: TGTGCCAGTAGTATGCCCAGGGGCAATGAGCAGTTCTTC.